This T cell receptor (beta chain) was sequenced in a study of shared clonotypes between healthy human individuals. Around 30,000 T cell genomes, or about 0.3 ug DNA, went into replicate PCRs of unsorted PBMC. Repertoires were generated with immunoSEQ multiplex PCR, while TCRdb's copy carries only in-frame clones and drops some. Of fewer than 500,000 clones in the sample, about three quarters were seen once. CDR1 is GTSNPN, CDR2 SVGIG, per germline (reference sequence). V dropped 0 bases and J dropped 12 bases, with 9 bases sitting between them. The CDR3 loop spans 11 amino acids. Donors were Caucasian adults residing in Nashville, Tennessee, USA. Without sorting, samples used some 100 million PBMCs for genomic DNA.

The clonotype was recovered from a middle-aged woman in good health. Some clones in this sample may be carry-over from other donors' samples. The chain employs TRBV30 and TRBJ2-1; the D is unclear. Sequences were obtained from PBMCs. DNA of the CDR3: TGTGCCTGGAGTGTAGGATCCACGCAGTTCTTC. Translating it yields CAWSVGSTQFF.